The present T cell receptor (beta chain) was sequenced within a study of blood T cells in healthy people across ages. A sample-barcoded 5' primer and a J-beta primer mix were used in a second PCR of roughly 6 to 11 cycles. TCRdb redid the calling of the 5' RACE reads with MiXCR, one entry per CDR3 protein. This table has approximately 960,000 distinct CDR3 sequences, 29% appearing once. The length of the CDR3 is 15 residues. Germline CDR1 and CDR2: SGDLS and YYNGEE. J lost 6 bases, V lost 4 bases, and 12 bases had no gene match. In this sample, this clonotype turned up many times. The same data also went into a second study, on T cells of mothers and their children.

The clonotype originates from a woman aged 40 to 50 in good health. V gene TRBV9 combines with J gene TRBJ1-2; TRBD1 matches 7 bases. The sample taken for sequencing was blood. The CDR3 loop is CASSPPVRGRNGYTF. The DNA for the CDR3 is TGTGCCAGCAGCCCCCCGGTGAGGGGGCGGAATGGCTACACCTTC.